Shown below are 2 T cell receptor beta chains from a single sample sequenced in a study of beta chain features in type 1 diabetes. All of the isolated RNA was reverse transcribed, so expressed TCRB transcripts were sequenced. The protocol was immunoSEQ multiplex PCR, while the TCRdb copy is restricted to in-frame clones and leaves out a portion. Among roughly 450,000 clones listed, more than 11% were seen once. Sequences were obtained from naive CD4+ T cells from blood. The origin of the receptors is a man aged 25 to 40 in good health.

This clone was picked up a small number of times. J is TRBJ2-6 and V is TRBV6-5; possibly TRBD1 or TRBD2 for D (5 bases each). The CDR3 is 13 amino acids. Germline assignment: CDR1 MNHEY and CDR2 SVGAGI. The CDR3 reads CATGGSGANVLTF. The CDR3 DNA is TGTGCAACTGGGGGCTCTGGGGCCAACGTCCTGACTTTC.

This clone has just a few counts. The chain has TRBV4-3 and TRBJ1-2; D call uncertain. V lost 1 base, J lost 8 bases, and 14 bases lay in between. Germline CDR1 and CDR2: LGHNA and YSLEER. The CDR3 runs to 14 residues. CDR3 in amino acids: CASSQALMTNGYTF. The CDR3, as DNA: TGCGCCAGCAGCCAAGCATTAATGACTAACGGCTACACCTTC.